This T cell receptor (beta chain) was observed in a study of cytomegalovirus exposure and HLA in healthy donors. PCR used 60 Vbeta primers and 13 Jbeta primers. Generated by immunoSEQ multiplex PCR, the TCRdb table keeps only in-frame clones and is missing some. Found here are some 180,000 clones, 83% of them singletons; the top ten hold under 2%. Trimming took 5 bases from V and 5 from J; bases not matched to a gene: 6. The CDR3 has 13 residues. Germline V CDR1 and CDR2: SGHRS, YFSETQ. This clone was recorded once. Sequencing used PBMCs. V gene TRBV5-1 combines with J gene TRBJ2-7; 8 bases line up with TRBD2. The TCR sequence derives from a man between 40 and 49 years old in good health and CMV-seropositive. The CDR3 bases are TGCGCCAGCAGTGTTAGCGGGACTCACGAGCAGTACTTC. This gives the protein CASSVSGTHEQYF.